This T cell receptor beta chain was recorded in a study of beta chain features in type 1 diabetes. Findings of the study overall: VDJ junctions from type 1 diabetes patients carried fewer insertions and larger deletions.

Via the markers CD45RO/CCR7/CD25/CD127/CD95/CD27, stem cell-like memory, regulatory, central memory and naive CD4+ cells were sorted. As for this clone: Its antigen is still unknown.

The investigators reverse transcribed all of the isolated RNA, so they sequenced expressed TCRB transcripts. The repertoire was sequenced with immunoSEQ multiplex PCR; TCRdb's copy has only in-frame clones and lacks some. This table holds some 44,000 clones, roughly 56% found once. This TCR derives from a woman between 18 and 30 years old in good health. Material: Tregs from blood.

The CDR3 DNA follows: TGTGCCACCTCGGGGACAGGACGGACCCAGTACTTC. The encoded protein is CATSGTGRTQYF. The chain employs TRBV2 and TRBJ2-5, with 8 nucleotides matching TRBD1. J lost 7 bases, V lost 10 bases, and 8 bases had no gene match. Germline lookup yields CDR1 SNHLY and CDR2 FYNNEI. This CDR3 region has 12 residues.